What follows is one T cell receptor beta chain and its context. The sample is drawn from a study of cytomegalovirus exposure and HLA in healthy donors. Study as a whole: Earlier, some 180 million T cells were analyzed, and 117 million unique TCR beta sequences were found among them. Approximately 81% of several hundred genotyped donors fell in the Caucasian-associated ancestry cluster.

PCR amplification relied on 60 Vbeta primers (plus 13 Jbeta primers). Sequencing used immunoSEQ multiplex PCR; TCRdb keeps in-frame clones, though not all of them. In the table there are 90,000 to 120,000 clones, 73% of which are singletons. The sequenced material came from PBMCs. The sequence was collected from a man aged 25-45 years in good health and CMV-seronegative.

The CDR3 nucleotides read TGCGCCAGCAGCTTGGACAGGGCATTAGATGGCTACACCTTC. Translation: CASSLDRALDGYTF. V is TRBV5-1 and J is TRBJ1-2, with D possibly being TRBD1 (6 bases). There are 14 residues in the CDR3. Trimming cost V 0 bases and J 6 bases, with 12 bases left between them. CDR1 and CDR2 from the germline V gene are SGHRS and YFSETQ.